The T cell receptor (beta chain) under discussion was sequenced for a study of human T cells and chemical hapten exposure. TCRdb re-analysed the RACE reads in MiXCR, keeping a single row per CDR3 protein. The sample shows some 350,000 distinct CDR3 sequences, around 7% of them seen only once. Time point of the sample: patch test 1, 2 weeks after DPC sensitization. Regarding treatment: therapeutic diphenylcyclopropenone sensitization with weekly scalp DPC. The starting material was whole blood, obtained in connection with sensitization to the hapten diphenylcyclopropenone (DPC). The sequence derives from a woman between 18 and 29 years old with alopecia areata. Some clones in this sample may be carry-over from other donors' samples.

The chain's CDR3 is CASGNRRPNYGYTF. CDR3 sequence (DNA): TGTGCCAGCGGGAACAGGAGACCTAACTATGGCTACACCTTC. The chain links TRBV28 to TRBJ1-2; possible D gene TRBD1, 5 bases. Between the trimmed V and J ends, which lost 8 bases and 0 bases, there was a span of 13 bases. The CDR3 contains 14 residues. The germline V gene has CDR1 MDHEN and CDR2 SYDVKM.